The entry below gives a single TCR beta chain sequence along with its context. Its target is not known. MiXCR was run by TCRdb on the 5' RACE reads, yielding one entry per CDR3 protein. Of around 31,000 distinct CDR3 sequences listed, about 9.5% are singletons. Trimming left V 4 bases short and J 4 bases short, with 10 bases between. The CDR3 loop spans 12 amino acids. Germline-derived CDR1 and CDR2 are SQVTM and ANQGSEA. The data were obtained in a study of early T cells in non-severe SARS-CoV-2 infection. General observations from the study: The matching step, a VDJdb search, favored anti-spike CD8 responses and missed private and CD4 specificities.

The receptor comes from an adult who was a healthcare worker with PCR-confirmed SARS-CoV-2 infection or an uninfected control (not recorded which). The chain carries TRBV29-1 and TRBJ1-1; perhaps TRBD1 as D (5 bases). Sequenced input: whole blood. As DNA, the CDR3 is TGCAGCGTTGTCGGGGACTCCACTGAAGCTTTCTTT. Translating gives CSVVGDSTEAFF.